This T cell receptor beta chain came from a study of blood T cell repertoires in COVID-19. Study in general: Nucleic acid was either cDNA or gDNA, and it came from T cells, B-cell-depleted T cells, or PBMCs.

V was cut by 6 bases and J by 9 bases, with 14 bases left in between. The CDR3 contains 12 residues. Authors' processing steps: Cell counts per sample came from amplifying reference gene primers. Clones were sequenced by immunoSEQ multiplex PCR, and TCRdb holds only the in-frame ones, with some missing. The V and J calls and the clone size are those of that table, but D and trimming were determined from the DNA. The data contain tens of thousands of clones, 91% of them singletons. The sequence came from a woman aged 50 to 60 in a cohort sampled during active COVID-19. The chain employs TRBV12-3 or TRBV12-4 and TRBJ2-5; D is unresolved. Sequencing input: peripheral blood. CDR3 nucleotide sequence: TGTGCCAGCAGCTTATTCAGTGCAGCCCAGTACTTC. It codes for CASSLFSAAQYF.